This TCR beta chain was documented in a study of shared clonotypes between healthy human individuals. Healthy HIV-negative adults with no recent acute infections or vaccinations were recruited as donors. Adults of Caucasian background living in Nashville, Tennessee made up all donors. Around 90 million PBMCs served as the genomic DNA source for unsorted samples. CDR1 and CDR2 from the germline V gene are WSHSY and SAAADI. CDR3 length equals 13 residues. V lost 5 bases to trimming and J lost 2 bases; unmatched junction nucleotides: 2. The replicate PCRs on unsorted PBMC were given around 0.3 ug DNA, which is about 27,000 T cell genomes. Profiling relied on immunoSEQ multiplex PCR, and the TCRdb table lists in-frame clones only, not all of them. The sample holds roughly 490,000 clones; 79% are singletons and the top ten take 12%.

Sequencing was carried out using PBMCs. The sequence was obtained from a woman in her thirties or forties in good health. Some clones in this sample may be carry-over from other donors' samples. The chain employs TRBV10-2 and TRBJ2-7; 8 bases line up with TRBD1. CDR3 in amino acids: CASSRDRPYEQYF. CDR3 nucleotide sequence: TGCGCCAGCAGTAGGGACAGGCCCTACGAGCAGTACTTC.